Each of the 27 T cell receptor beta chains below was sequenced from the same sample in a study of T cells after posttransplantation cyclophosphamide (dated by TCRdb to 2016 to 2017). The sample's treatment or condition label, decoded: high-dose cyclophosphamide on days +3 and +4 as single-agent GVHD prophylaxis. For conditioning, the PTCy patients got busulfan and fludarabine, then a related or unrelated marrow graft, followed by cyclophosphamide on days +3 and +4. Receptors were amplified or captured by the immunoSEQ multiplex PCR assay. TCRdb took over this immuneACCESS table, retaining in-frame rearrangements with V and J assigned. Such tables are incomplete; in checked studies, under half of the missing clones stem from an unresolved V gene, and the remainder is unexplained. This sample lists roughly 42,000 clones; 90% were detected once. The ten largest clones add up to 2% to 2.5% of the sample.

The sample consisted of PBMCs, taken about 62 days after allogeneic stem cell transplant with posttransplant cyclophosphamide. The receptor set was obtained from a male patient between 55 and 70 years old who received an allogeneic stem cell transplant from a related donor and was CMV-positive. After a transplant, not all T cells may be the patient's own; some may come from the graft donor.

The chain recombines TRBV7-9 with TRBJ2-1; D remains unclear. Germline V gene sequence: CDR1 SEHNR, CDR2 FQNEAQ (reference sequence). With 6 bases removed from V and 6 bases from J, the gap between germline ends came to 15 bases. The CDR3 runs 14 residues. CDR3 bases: TGTGCCAGCAGACCATCTACTGGGCTCAATGAGCAGTTCTTC. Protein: CASRPSTGLNEQFF.

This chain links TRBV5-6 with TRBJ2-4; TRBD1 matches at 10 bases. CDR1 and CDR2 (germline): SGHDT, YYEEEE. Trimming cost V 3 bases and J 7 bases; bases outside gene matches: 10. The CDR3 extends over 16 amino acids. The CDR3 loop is CASSSATGGDWNIQYF. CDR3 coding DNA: TGTGCCAGCAGCTCTGCGACAGGGGGCGATTGGAACATTCAGTACTTC.

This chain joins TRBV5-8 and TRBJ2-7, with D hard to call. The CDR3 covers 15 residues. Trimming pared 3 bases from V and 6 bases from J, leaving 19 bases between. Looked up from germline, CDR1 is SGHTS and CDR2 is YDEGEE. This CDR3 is CASSWAPNPVGEQYF. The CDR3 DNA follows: TGTGCCAGCAGCTGGGCCCCAAACCCGGTCGGCGAGCAGTACTTC.

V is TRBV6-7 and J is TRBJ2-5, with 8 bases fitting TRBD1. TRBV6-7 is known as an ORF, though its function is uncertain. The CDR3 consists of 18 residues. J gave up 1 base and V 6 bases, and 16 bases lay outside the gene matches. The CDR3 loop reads CASSSPVGRGQSQETQYF. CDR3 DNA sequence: TGTGCCAGCAGCTCCCCGGTGGGCAGGGGGCAATCCCAAGAGACCCAGTACTTC.

The CDR3 here is CASSRDQTGPNEKLFF. Written as DNA, the CDR3 is TGCGCCAGCAGCCGGGATCAGACAGGGCCTAATGAAAAACTGTTTTTT. The chain carries TRBV4-1 and TRBJ1-4; 7 nucleotides match TRBD1. The CDR3 covers 16 residues. The V segment lost 4 bases and the J segment 3 bases; nucleotides outside the gene matches: 8. Germline V gives CDR1 MGHRA, CDR2 YSYEKL.

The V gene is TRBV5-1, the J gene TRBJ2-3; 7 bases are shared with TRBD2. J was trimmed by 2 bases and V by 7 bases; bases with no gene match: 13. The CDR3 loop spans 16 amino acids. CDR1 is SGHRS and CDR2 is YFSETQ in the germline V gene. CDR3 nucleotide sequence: TGCGCCAGCCGCCTAGGCGGCGGGGGACTCACAGATACGCAGTATTTT. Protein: CASRLGGGGLTDTQYF.

The CDR3 nucleotides are TGCGCCAGCAGCCAAACCCCTGGAACAGATGAAGCTTTCTTT. Translated, it gives CASSQTPGTDEAFF. The chain recombines TRBV4-1 with TRBJ1-1; D gene ambiguous. Between the trimmed V and J ends, which lost 2 bases and 7 bases, there was a span of 14 bases. Germline loops: CDR1 MGHRA, CDR2 YSYEKL. CDR3 length equals 14 residues.

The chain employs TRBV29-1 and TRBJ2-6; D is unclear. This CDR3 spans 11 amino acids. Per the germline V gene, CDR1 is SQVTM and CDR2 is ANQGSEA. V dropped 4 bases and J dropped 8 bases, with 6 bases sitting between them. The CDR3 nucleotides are TGCAGCGTTGGCGTAACCAACGTCCTGACTTTC. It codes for CSVGVTNVLTF. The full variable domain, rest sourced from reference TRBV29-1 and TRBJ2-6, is SAVISQKPSRDICQRGTSLTIQCQVDSQVTMMFWYRQQPGQSLTLIATANQGSEATYESGFVIDKFPISRPNLTFSTLTVSNMSPEDSSIYLCSVGVTNVLTFGAGSRLTVL.

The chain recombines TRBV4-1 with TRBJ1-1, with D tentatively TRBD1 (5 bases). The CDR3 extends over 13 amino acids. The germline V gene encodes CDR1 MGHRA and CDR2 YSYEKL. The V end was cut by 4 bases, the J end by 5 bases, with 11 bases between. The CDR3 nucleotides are TGCGCCAGCAGCCTCAGGGTTGGGACTGAAGCTTTCTTT. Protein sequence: CASSLRVGTEAFF.

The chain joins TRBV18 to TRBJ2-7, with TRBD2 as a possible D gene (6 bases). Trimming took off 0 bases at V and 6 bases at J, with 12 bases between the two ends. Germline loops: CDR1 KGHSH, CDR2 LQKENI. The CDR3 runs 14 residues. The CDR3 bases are TGTGCCAGCTCACCACCGGAGGGCCAGAGCGAGCAGTACGTC. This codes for CASSPPEGQSEQYV.

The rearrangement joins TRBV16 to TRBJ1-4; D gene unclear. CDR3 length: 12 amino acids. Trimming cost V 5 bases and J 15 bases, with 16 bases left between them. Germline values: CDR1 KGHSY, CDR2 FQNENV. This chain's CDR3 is CASSYEAKVLFF. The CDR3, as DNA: TGTGCCAGCAGCTATGAAGCGAAAGTGTTGTTTTTT.

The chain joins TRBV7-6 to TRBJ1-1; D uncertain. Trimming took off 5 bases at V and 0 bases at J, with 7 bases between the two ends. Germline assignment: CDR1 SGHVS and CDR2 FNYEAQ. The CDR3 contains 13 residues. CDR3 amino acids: CASSPLLNTEAFF. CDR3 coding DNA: TGTGCCAGCAGCCCCCTTCTGAACACTGAAGCTTTCTTT.

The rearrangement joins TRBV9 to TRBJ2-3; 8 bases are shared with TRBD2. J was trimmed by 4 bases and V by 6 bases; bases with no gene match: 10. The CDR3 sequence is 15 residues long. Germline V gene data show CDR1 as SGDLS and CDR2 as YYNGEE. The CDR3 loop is CASKSSGLGPDTQYF. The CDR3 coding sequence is TGTGCCAGCAAGTCTTCGGGACTAGGTCCAGATACGCAGTATTTT.

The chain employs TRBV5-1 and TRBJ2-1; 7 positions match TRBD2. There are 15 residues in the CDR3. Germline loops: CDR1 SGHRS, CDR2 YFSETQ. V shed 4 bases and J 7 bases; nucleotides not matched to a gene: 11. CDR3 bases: TGCGCCAGCAGCCCCGTAGGGAGGGTTGGGAATGAGCAGTTCTTC. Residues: CASSPVGRVGNEQFF.

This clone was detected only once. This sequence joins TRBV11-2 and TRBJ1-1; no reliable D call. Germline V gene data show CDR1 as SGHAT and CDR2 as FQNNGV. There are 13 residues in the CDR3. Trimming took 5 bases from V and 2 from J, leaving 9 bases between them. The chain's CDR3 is CASSAGRNTEAFF. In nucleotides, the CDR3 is TGTGCCAGCAGCGCCGGTCGAAACACTGAAGCTTTCTTT. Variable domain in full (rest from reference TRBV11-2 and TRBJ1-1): EAGVAQSPRYKIIEKRQSVAFWCNPISGHATLYWYQQILGQGPKLLIQFQNNGVVDDSQLPKDRFSAERLKGVDSTLKIQPAKLEDSAVYLCASSAGRNTEAFFGQGTRLTVV.

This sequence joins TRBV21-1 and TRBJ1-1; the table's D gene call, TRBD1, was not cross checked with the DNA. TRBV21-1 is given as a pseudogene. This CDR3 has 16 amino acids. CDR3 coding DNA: TGTGCCAGCAGCACCCGCCCGACGACAGGAGGCACTGAAGCTTTCTTT. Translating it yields CASSTRPTTGGTEAFF.

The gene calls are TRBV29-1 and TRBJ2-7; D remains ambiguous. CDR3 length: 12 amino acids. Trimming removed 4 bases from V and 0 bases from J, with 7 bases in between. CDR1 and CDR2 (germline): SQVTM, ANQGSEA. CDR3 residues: CSVGQASYEQYF. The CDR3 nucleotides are TGCAGCGTTGGCCAGGCCTCCTACGAGCAGTACTTC.

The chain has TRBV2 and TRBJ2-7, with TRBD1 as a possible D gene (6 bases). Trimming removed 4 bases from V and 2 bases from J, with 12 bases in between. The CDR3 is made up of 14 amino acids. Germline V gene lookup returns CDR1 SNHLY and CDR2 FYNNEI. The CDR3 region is CASSVTGIPYEQYF. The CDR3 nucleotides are TGTGCCAGCAGTGTGACAGGCATTCCCTACGAGCAGTACTTC.

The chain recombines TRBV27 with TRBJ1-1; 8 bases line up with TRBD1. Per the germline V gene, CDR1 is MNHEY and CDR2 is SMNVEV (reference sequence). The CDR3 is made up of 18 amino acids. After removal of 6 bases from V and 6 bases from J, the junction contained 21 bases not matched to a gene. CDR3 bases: TGTGCCAGCAGCCGCTGGGTCCTTCCGGGACAGGACGCAGCTGAAGCTTTCTTT. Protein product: CASSRWVLPGQDAAEAFF.

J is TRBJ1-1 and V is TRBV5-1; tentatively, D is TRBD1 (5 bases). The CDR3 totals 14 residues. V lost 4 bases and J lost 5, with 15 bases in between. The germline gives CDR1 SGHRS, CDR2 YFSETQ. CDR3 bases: TGCGCCAGCAGCCCCCAGGGAACAACAACTGAAGCTTTCTTT. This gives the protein CASSPQGTTTEAFF.

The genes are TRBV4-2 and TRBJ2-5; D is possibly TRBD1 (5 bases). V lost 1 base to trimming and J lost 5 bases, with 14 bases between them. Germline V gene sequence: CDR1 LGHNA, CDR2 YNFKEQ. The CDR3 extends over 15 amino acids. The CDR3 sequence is CASSQGGASMETQYF. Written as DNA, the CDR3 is TGTGCCAGCAGCCAAGGGGGCGCGAGCATGGAGACCCAGTACTTC.

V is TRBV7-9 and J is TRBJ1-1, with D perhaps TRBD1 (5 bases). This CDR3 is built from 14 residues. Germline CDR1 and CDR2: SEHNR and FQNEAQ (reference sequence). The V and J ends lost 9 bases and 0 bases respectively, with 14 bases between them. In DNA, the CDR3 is TGTGCCAGTATCGGGGGGACGGTGAACACTGAAGCTTTCTTT. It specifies CASIGGTVNTEAFF.

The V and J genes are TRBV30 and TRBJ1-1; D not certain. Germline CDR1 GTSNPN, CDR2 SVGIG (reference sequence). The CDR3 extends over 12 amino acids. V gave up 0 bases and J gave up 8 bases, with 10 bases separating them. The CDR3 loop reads CAWSVYPGEAFF. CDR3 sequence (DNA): TGTGCCTGGAGTGTATATCCAGGCGAAGCTTTCTTT.

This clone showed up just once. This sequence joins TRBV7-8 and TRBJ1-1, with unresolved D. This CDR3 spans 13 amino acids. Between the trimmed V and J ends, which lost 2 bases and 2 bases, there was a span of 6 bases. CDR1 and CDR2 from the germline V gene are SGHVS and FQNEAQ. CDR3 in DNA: TGTGCCAGCAGCTTAACGAGAAACACTGAAGCTTTCTTT. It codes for CASSLTRNTEAFF. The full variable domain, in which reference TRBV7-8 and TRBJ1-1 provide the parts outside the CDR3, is GAGVSQSPRYKVAKRGQDVALRCDPISGHVSLFWYQQALGQGPEFLTYFQNEAQLDKSGLPSDRFFAERPEGSVSTLKIQRTQQEDSAVYLCASSLTRNTEAFFGQGTRLTVV.

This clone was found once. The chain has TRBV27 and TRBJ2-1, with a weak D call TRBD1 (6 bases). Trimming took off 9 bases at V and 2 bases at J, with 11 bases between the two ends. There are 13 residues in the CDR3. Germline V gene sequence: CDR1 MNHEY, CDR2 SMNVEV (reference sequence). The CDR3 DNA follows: TGTGCCAGTTTTTCAGGGGCCTACAATGAGCAGTTCTTC. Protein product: CASFSGAYNEQFF.

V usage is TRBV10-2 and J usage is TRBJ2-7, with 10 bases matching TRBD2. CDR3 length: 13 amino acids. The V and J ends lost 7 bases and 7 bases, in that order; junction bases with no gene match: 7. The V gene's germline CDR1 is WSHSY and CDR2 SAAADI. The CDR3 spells CASMSGGAGEQYV. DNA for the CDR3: TGCGCCAGCATGAGCGGGGGGGCGGGGGAGCAGTACGTC.

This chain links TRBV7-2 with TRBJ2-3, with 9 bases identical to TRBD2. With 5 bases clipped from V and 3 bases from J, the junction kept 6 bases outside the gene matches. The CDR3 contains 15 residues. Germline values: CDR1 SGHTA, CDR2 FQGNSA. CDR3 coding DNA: TGTGCCAGCAGCCGAGATGCGGGAGGGACAGATACGCAGTATTTT. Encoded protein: CASSRDAGGTDTQYF.